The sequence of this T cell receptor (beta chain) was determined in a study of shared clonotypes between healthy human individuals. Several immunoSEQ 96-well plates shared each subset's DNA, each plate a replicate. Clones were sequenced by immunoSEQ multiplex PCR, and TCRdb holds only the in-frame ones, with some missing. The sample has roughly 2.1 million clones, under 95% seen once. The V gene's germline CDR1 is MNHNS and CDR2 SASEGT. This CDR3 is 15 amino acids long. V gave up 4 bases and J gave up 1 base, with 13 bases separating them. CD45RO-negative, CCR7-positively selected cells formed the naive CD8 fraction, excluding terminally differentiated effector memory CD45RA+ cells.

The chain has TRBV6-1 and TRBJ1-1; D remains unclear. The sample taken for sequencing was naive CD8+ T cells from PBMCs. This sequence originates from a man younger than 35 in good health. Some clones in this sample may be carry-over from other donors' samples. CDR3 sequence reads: CASSGFWRANTEAFF. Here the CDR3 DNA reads TGTGCCAGCAGTGGATTTTGGCGGGCGAACACTGAAGCTTTCTTT.